This T cell receptor beta chain was captured by sequencing in a study of blood T cell repertoires in COVID-19. Looking at the study overall: There were acute and convalescent COVID-19 samples, and they came from the United States, Italy and Spain.

This table comes from immunoSEQ multiplex PCR, and its TCRdb copy is limited to in-frame clones, with some not included. The sample gives fewer than 85,000 clones, more than 80% of which show up once; over 15% is in the top ten. Trimming took 0 bases from V and 1 from J; bases not matched to a gene: 9. The germline CDR1 and CDR2 sequences are SGHVS and FQNEAQ. This CDR3 contains 19 residues. The sequencing sample was made of peripheral blood. The receptor's source is a woman aged 55-70 years with acute or convalescent COVID-19. The genes are TRBV7-8 and TRBJ2-3, with 11 positions matching TRBD2. The CDR3 sequence: CASSLASSGGRRGTDTQYF. CDR3 DNA: TGTGCCAGCAGCTTAGCGTCTAGCGGGGGGCGGAGAGGCACAGATACGCAGTATTTT.